Listed below are T cell receptor beta chains from one sample, sequenced in a study of OX40 agonist ivuxolimab in advanced cancers. Libraries were prepared by immunoSEQ multiplex PCR; TCRdb keeps only in-frame clonotypes and omits some of them. The table lists about 31,000 clones, approximately 89% of them singletons. Source: CD4+ or CD8+ T cells sorted from blood, taken in a trial of the OX40 agonist ivuxolimab. The source is an adult with an advanced solid tumor such as melanoma, head and neck, liver or kidney cancer. Each CDR3 is given without its conserved first and last residue. The D gene is left open where the match is weak.

TRBV5-1	TRBJ2-5	.	ASRGTETQY
TRBV5-1	TRBJ2-1	TRBD1	ASSPIYGTGPYNEQF
TRBV15	TRBJ2-5	TRBD2	ATGASREGKTQY
TRBV19	TRBJ1-4	.	ASSRGESNEKLF
TRBV5-1	TRBJ2-7	.	ASSTPTDTYEQY
TRBV5-1	TRBJ2-6	.	ASSIWVSGANVLT
TRBV5-1	TRBJ2-7	.	ASLDPGRGEQY
TRBV2	TRBJ2-6	.	ASSLLANVLT
TRBV5-1	TRBJ1-1	.	ASSLNSNTEAF
TRBV7-2	TRBJ1-2	.	ASSLGQTTNYGYT
TRBV11-3	TRBJ2-3	.	ASSRDFTDTQY
TRBV5-1	TRBJ2-2	TRBD1	ASYPKTGTTGELF
TRBV4-1	TRBJ2-5	TRBD2	ASSHPGRALETQY
TRBV6-6	TRBJ1-5	.	ASRKGDGYQPQH
TRBV5-6	TRBJ2-3	TRBD1	ASSAGQGWSDTQY
TRBV7-2	TRBJ2-7	.	ASSLAGQYSYEQY
TRBV29-1	TRBJ2-1	.	SVGGNEQF
TRBV5-4	TRBJ2-4	TRBD1	ASSLEGARSNIQY
TRBV4-2	TRBJ2-1	.	ASSKERTLSYNEQF
TRBV5-4	TRBJ1-2	.	ASSLVSGEGGYT